The present T cell receptor beta chain was sequenced within a study of OX40 agonist ivuxolimab in advanced cancers. For the wider study: Ivuxolimab was a fully human IgG2 agonistic monoclonal antibody targeting the costimulatory receptor OX40 (CD134). Of the 50 to 55 dose-escalation patients, hepatocellular carcinoma was present in some 19, melanoma in roughly 15, renal cell carcinoma in 9 and head and neck cancer in 9. Peripheral TCRbeta sequencing aimed to test whether ivuxolimab altered TCR sequence diversity and caused clonal T-cell expansion. Patients were allowed to have had prior anti-PD-1, anti-PD-L1 or anti-CTLA-4 therapy, and about 40% of the dose-escalation patients had been treated with checkpoint inhibitors. Partial responses were achieved by three dose-escalation patients, of whom one had hepatocellular carcinoma and two had cutaneous melanoma. The dose-escalation cohort was over 70% male with a mean age of roughly 60 years, ranging from roughly 23 to 79. Intravenous ivuxolimab was administered to patients every 2 weeks at six dose levels: 0.01, 0.1, 0.3, 1.5, 3 and 10 mg/kg. The paper covers the monotherapy dose-escalation part of the phase I ivuxolimab trial, which included N of about 50 patients.

Genomic DNA was extracted from sorted cells for sequencing of the TCRbeta CDR3 region. The immunoSEQ Assay was used for sequencing of TCRbeta CDR3 regions. This is the immuneACCESS table as TCRdb keeps it, with only in-frame sequences that have V and J called. A part of the clones is gone; compared with another copy, unresolved V genes explain less than half, and the rest is unexplained. For this sample the table gives around 63,000 clones, of which over 75% were detected only once. The ten largest clones capture roughly 10% of the sample. Patients with a history of autoimmune disease or receiving systemic immunosuppression were excluded from the trial. In every dose cohort, peripheral blood was drawn for TCR sequencing at baseline, cycle 4 day 1, and cycle 7 day 1. Samples came from an open-label, multicenter, first-in-human phase I dose-escalation trial of ivuxolimab. Adults with locally advanced or metastatic melanoma, renal cell carcinoma, hepatocellular carcinoma or head and neck squamous cell carcinoma were enrolled in the trial. CD4+ and CD8+ T cells were sorted separately from peripheral blood before TCR sequencing.

Inclusive of the bounding cysteine and phenylalanine, the CDR3 is 12 residues long. Only CDR3 DNA remains: 36 bases, in frame from the first base. CDR1 and CDR2, per the germline V gene, are SNHLY and FYNNEI. The germline ends are 17 bases apart after V is trimmed by 6 bases and J by 14 bases. General findings and caveats noted by the study authors: The antigen specificity of the peripheral T cells that underwent clonal expansion was not determined. At doses from 0.1 to 3.0 mg/kg, clonal expansion was seen in both CD4+ and CD8+ blood T cells between baseline and week 6. After ivuxolimab, CD8+ T cells had more expanded clones than CD4+ T cells on average. Low levels of normalized T-cell clonal expansion were also seen in some patients who did not respond. In the 0.1-3.0 mg/kg groups, partial responders were among the patients with the lowest normalized peripheral clonal expansion, particularly in CD8+ T cells.

Note on this clone: Which antigen it targets is not known. No qualities accompany the bases; no much larger clone lies one base away.

Here the chain combines TRBV2 and TRBJ2-1; TRBD2 is a possible D gene, resting on 7 matching bases. This sequence originates from an adult with an advanced solid tumor such as melanoma, head and neck, liver or kidney cancer. Sequencing was performed on CD4+ or CD8+ T cells sorted from blood, taken in a trial of the OX40 agonist ivuxolimab. The DNA is as follows: TGTGCCAGCAGCCCGACTAGGGGGGGGAAGTTCTTC. Translated, this is CASSPTRGGKFF.